This T cell receptor beta chain was obtained from a study of blood T cell repertoires in COVID-19. There are 16 residues in the CDR3. CDR1 is SGHTA, CDR2 FQGNSA, per germline. V dropped 3 bases and J dropped 2; count of bases not matched to a gene: 5. The authors' processing: It was from reference gene primer amplification that nucleated cell counts were estimated. Using immunoSEQ multiplex PCR, the repertoire was profiled, and TCRdb retains in-frame clones only, with some absent. The DNA was the basis for D and trimming; V, J and clone size are from that table. The sample has around 250,000 clones; around nine tenths are singletons.

This chain uses TRBV7-2 with TRBJ2-3; 10 nucleotides match TRBD2. This receptor was taken from an older woman with active or convalescent COVID-19. The specimen sequenced was peripheral blood. The CDR3 protein is CASSFTSGAHTDTQYF. The CDR3 DNA is TGTGCCAGCAGCTTCACTAGCGGGGCGCACACAGATACGCAGTATTTT.